This note documents a single T cell receptor (beta chain) sequence. Antigen: not known. The data stem from a study of cytomegalovirus exposure and HLA in healthy donors. The CDR3 sequence is 14 residues long. V was shortened by 1 base and J by 1 base, with 8 bases between the two germline ends. In germline, CDR1 is MGHDK, CDR2 SYGVNS. Notes on the study in general: What TCR beta sequences reportedly achieved was accurate prediction of HLA-A and HLA-B alleles in most subjects.

The PCR was carried out with 60 Vbeta primers and 13 Jbeta primers. Data came from immunoSEQ multiplex PCR; TCRdb stores just in-frame clones and leaves some out. The sample comprises about 120,000 clones, 65% to 80% of which are singletons, and around 2.7% rests with the top ten. This clonotype originated in a woman in her 40s in good health and CMV-seropositive. What was sequenced was PBMCs. This chain uses TRBV25-1 with TRBJ2-7, with D hard to call. The CDR3 DNA sequence: TGTGCCAGCAGTGAATTGGGCAGTTCCTACGAGCAGTACTTC. Encoded protein: CASSELGSSYEQYF.